The T cell receptor beta chain under discussion was sequenced for a study of blood T cell repertoires in COVID-19. Study as a whole: Some COVID-19 samples were acute and others convalescent; all came from the United States, Italy and Spain. PBMCs, B-cell-depleted T cells, or T cells were the source of the cDNA or gDNA that made up the material.

In the authors' methods: From reference gene primer amplification, estimates of nucleated cell counts were derived. Profiled with immunoSEQ multiplex PCR; TCRdb holds only in-frame clones, not every one. V and J calls and clone size are those listed in that table; D and trimming were worked out from the DNA. The repertoire includes some 250,000 clones, 88% of them detected once, and around 0.91% sits in the top ten. Per the germline V gene, CDR1 is LGHDT and CDR2 is YNNKEL (reference sequence). The CDR3 has 15 residues. J gave up 0 bases and V 4 bases, and 2 bases lay outside the gene matches. The sequenced sample consisted of peripheral blood. The chain uses TRBV3-1 (or the pseudogene TRBV3-2) and TRBJ1-3; 8 bases map to TRBD1. The TCR originated in a woman in her 40s who had recovered from COVID-19. The DNA of the CDR3 is TGTGCCAGCAGCCCCACAGGGGGCTCTGGAAACACCATATATTTT. This encodes CASSPTGGSGNTIYF.